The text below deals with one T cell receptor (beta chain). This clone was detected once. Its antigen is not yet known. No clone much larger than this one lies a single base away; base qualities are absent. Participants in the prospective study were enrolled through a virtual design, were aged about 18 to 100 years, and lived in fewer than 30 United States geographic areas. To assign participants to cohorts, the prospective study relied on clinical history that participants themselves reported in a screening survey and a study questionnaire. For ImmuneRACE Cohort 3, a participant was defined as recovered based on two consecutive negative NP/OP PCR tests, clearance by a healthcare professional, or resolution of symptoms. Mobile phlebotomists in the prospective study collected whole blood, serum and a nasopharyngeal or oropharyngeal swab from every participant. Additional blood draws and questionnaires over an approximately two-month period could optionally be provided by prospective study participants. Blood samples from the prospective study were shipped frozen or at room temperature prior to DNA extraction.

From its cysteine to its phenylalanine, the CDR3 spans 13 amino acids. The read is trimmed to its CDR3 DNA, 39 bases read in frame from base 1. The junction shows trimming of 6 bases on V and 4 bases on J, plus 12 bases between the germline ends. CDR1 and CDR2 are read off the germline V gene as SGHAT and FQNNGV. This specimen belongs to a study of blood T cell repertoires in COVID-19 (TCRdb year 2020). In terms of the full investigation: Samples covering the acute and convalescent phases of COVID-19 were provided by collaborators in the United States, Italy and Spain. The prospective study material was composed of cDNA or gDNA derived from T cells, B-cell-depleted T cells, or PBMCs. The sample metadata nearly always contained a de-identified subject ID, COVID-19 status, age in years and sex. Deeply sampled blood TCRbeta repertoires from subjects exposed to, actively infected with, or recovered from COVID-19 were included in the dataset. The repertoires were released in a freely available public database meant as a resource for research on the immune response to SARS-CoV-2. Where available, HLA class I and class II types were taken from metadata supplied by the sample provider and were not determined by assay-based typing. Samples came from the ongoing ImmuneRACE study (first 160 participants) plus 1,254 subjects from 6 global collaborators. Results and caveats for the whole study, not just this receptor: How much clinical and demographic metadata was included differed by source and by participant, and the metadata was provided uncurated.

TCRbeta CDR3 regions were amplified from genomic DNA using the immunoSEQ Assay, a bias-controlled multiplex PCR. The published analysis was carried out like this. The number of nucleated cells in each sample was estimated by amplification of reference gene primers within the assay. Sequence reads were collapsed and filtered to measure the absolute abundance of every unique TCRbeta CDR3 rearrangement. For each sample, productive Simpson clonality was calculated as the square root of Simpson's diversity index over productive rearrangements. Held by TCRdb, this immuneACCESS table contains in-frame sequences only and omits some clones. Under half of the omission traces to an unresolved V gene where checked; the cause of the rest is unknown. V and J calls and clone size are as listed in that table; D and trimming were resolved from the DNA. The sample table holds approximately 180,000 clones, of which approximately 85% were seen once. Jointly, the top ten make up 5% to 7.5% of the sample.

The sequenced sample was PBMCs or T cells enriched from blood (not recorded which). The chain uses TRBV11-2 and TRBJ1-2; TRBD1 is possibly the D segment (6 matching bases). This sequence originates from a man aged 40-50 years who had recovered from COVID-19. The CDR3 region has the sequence CASRGSGVYGYTF. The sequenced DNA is TGTGCCAGCAGGGGCTCAGGGGTCTATGGCTACACCTTC.